Below, 27 T cell receptor beta chains from the same sample are listed, as sequenced in a study of CD8+ T cells in alopecia areata. RNA extraction and reverse transcription yielded cDNA as sequencing template. Repertoires were generated with immunoSEQ multiplex PCR, while TCRdb's copy carries only in-frame clones and drops some. The sample comprises 150,000 or so clones, about 49% of which are singletons, and 15% to 20% rests with the top ten. Sample: CD8+ T cells sorted from blood, taken at week 0. These receptors all stem from a human donor with alopecia areata.

Points on this clone: Other DNA sequences from this sample encode an identical CDR3 as well. The V gene is TRBV5-6, the J gene TRBJ1-1, with D possibly matching TRBD1 (5 bases). Trimming removed 4 bases from V and 8 bases from J, with 12 bases in between. The CDR3 contains 12 residues. Germline lookup yields CDR1 SGHDT and CDR2 YYEEEE. The CDR3 DNA reads as TGTGCCAGCAGCCTCGGGCAGGGAGAAGCTTTCTTT. Translating gives CASSLGQGEAFF.

The chain carries TRBV27 and TRBJ1-1; D not resolved. Germline V CDR1 and CDR2: MNHEY, SMNVEV (reference sequence). This CDR3 region has 14 residues. The germline V and J ends were trimmed by 2 bases and 4 bases, with 11 bases remaining between them. The CDR3 spells CASSLVREGTEAFF. CDR3 sequence (DNA): TGTGCCAGCAGTTTAGTCCGGGAGGGCACTGAAGCTTTCTTT.

There are many counts of this clone. At one boundary the junction diverges from the germline segment, which might be a read error. V gene TRBV5-5 combines with J gene TRBJ2-1; D is ambiguous. Germline V CDR1 and CDR2: SGHKS, YYEKEE (reference sequence). The CDR3 length is 14 residues. This chain's CDR3 is CASSQRSGYNEQFF. The CDR3 DNA reads TGCGCCAGCAGCCAAAGATCGGGTTACAATGAGCAGTTCTTC.

This clone occurred once. V usage is TRBV6-5 and J usage is TRBJ2-2, with D possibly being TRBD2 (7 bases). Germline V lookup: CDR1 MNHEY, CDR2 SVGAGI. V was clipped by 4 bases and J by 12 bases, with 24 bases between them. The CDR3 runs 16 residues. The CDR3 DNA is TGTGCCAGCAGTTCTCTCACAGGGAGGAGGCGGGAGAAGCTGTTTTTT. It yields the protein CASSSLTGRRREKLFF.

The chain employs TRBV6-5 and TRBJ1-2, with D unclear. The germline V and J ends were trimmed by 7 bases and 5 bases, with 14 bases remaining between them. The CDR3 sequence is 13 residues long. Germline V gives CDR1 MNHEY, CDR2 SVGAGI. Written as DNA, the CDR3 is TGTGCCAGCACCGAGGGTGTAGGGTATGGCTACACCTTC. Protein sequence: CASTEGVGYGYTF.

The rearrangement uses TRBV6-5 and TRBJ2-1, with TRBD2 identical over 10 bases. The CDR3 has 14 residues. V lost 8 bases and J lost 8; bases outside the gene matches: 9. In germline, CDR1 is MNHEY, CDR2 SVGAGI. CDR3 protein: CASGASGGIDEQFF. CDR3 nucleotide sequence: TGTGCCAGCGGGGCTAGCGGGGGTATCGATGAGCAGTTCTTC.

This clone was picked up a small number of times. J is TRBJ2-2 and V is TRBV29-1; no reliable D call. The germline V gene has CDR1 SQVTM and CDR2 ANQGSEA. V dropped 4 bases and J dropped 6 bases, with 12 bases sitting between them. The CDR3 is made up of 13 amino acids. The CDR3 nucleotides read TGCAGCGTTGTCTGGAGTTACTCCGGGGAGCTGTTTTTT. This encodes CSVVWSYSGELFF.

The chain employs TRBV27 and TRBJ1-6, with TRBD1 matching over 8 bases. CDR3 length: 15 amino acids. J lost 6 bases, V lost 5 bases, and 6 bases had no gene match. Germline loops: CDR1 MNHEY, CDR2 SMNVEV (reference sequence). Here the CDR3 DNA reads TGTGCCAGCAGTCAAGTAGGACAGGGTAATTCACCCCTCCACTTT. Amino acids: CASSQVGQGNSPLHF.

A word on this clone: Other DNA sequences in this sample translate to the same CDR3. The chain combines TRBV30 with TRBJ1-1, with D hard to call. Trimming pared 4 bases from V and 0 bases from J, leaving 3 bases between. The CDR3 contains 11 residues. CDR1 and CDR2 from the germline V gene are GTSNPN and SVGIG (reference sequence). The CDR3 nucleotides are TGTGCCTGGACGGTGAACACTGAAGCTTTCTTT. This sequence encodes CAWTVNTEAFF.

The V and J genes are TRBV5-6 and TRBJ2-5, with no clear D. The CDR3 is 13 residues long. CDR1 SGHDT and CDR2 YYEEEE come from the germline V gene. Trimming stripped 2 bases from V and 7 bases from J, with 12 bases between. DNA of the CDR3: TGTGCCAGCAGCTTTCGGCTGGCGAGGACCCAGTACTTC. Protein: CASSFRLARTQYF.

This sequence joins TRBV5-1 and TRBJ2-7; no clear D. This CDR3 has 14 residues. Trimming took 2 bases from V and 4 from J, leaving 13 bases between them. CDR1 and CDR2 from the germline V gene are SGHRS and YFSETQ. The CDR3 protein is CASSFVFRSYEQYF. The CDR3, as DNA: TGCGCCAGCAGCTTCGTTTTCCGGTCGTACGAGCAGTACTTC. Full variable domain (rest looked up from reference TRBV5-1 and TRBJ2-7): KAGVTQTPRYLIKTRGQQVTLSCSPISGHRSVSWYQQTPGQGLQFLFEYFSETQRNKGNFPGRFSGRQFSNSRSEMNVSTLELGDSALYLCASSFVFRSYEQYFGPGTRLTVT.

This clone turned up a few times. The gene calls are TRBV7-9 and TRBJ1-2; D unresolved. There are 16 residues in the CDR3. Deletions cut 5 bases from V and 8 bases from J, with 24 bases between. In germline, CDR1 is SEHNR, CDR2 FQNEAQ (reference sequence). CDR3 nucleotides: TGTGCCAGCAGCCAACGTATATCCTCTCAACGGGAAGGCTACACCTTC. This sequence encodes CASSQRISSQREGYTF.

The chain recombines TRBV5-6 with TRBJ1-2; 8 bases are a match to TRBD1. The V gene end was trimmed by 4 bases and the J gene end by 3 bases; junction bases not matched to a gene: 2. This CDR3 region has 13 residues. Germline CDR1 SGHDT, CDR2 YYEEEE. This CDR3 is CASSQTGDYGYTF. The CDR3 coding sequence is TGTGCCAGCAGCCAGACAGGGGACTATGGCTACACCTTC.

This clone was detected a few times. This chain uses TRBV27 with TRBJ2-5, with 11 bases aligning to TRBD2. V was clipped by 6 bases and J by 4 bases; unmatched bases: 10. The CDR3 sequence is 16 residues long. Per the germline V gene, CDR1 is MNHEY and CDR2 is SMNVEV (reference sequence). CDR3 sequence reads: CASSSSVAGGLETQYF. In DNA, the CDR3 is TGTGCCAGCAGCTCCTCGGTAGCGGGGGGGCTAGAGACCCAGTACTTC.

This sequence joins TRBV4-3 and TRBJ2-1; possible D gene TRBD1, 6 bases. Germline lookup yields CDR1 LGHNA and CDR2 YSLEER. Trimming shortened V by 0 bases and J by 10 bases, and 13 bases separated the two germline ends. CDR3 size: 14 residues. CDR3 residues: CASSQDLVRGEQFF. DNA for the CDR3: TGCGCCAGCAGCCAAGATCTAGTCAGGGGCGAGCAGTTCTTC.

Note on this clone: This sequence is one base from a far larger clone and is likely a read error. The chain recombines TRBV6-5 with TRBJ2-1; 11 bases map to TRBD2. Germline loops: CDR1 MNHEY, CDR2 SVGAGI. The CDR3 runs to 15 residues. V lost 0 bases and J lost 6; bases outside the gene matches: 1. CDR3 bases: TGTGCCAGCAGTTACTCTAGCGGGGGGGCCAATGAGCAGTTCTTC. It translates to CASSYSSGGANEQFF.

This chain uses TRBV9 with TRBJ2-7; no clear D gene. CDR3 length: 12 residues. Germline CDR1 and CDR2: SGDLS and YYNGEE. The V end lost 4 bases, the J end lost 3 bases, and 8 bases lay between the germline ends. Here the CDR3 reads CASSTDHYEQYF. CDR3 coding DNA: TGTGCCAGCAGCACCGATCACTACGAGCAGTACTTC. The variable domain in full, completed from reference TRBV9 and TRBJ2-7, reads DSGVTQTPKHLITATGQRVTLRCSPRSGDLSVYWYQQSLDQGLQFLIQYYNGEERAKGNILERFSAQQFPDLHSELNLSSLELGDSALYFCASSTDHYEQYFGPGTRLTVT.

The chain is built from TRBV5-5 and TRBJ2-5; 9 bases match TRBD2. CDR1 is SGHKS and CDR2 is YYEKEE in the germline V gene (reference sequence). V lost 1 base and J lost 2; bases outside the gene matches: 6. The CDR3 sequence is 16 residues long. CDR3 nucleotides: TGTGCCAGCAGCTTGCCTAGCGGGGATTCACAAGAGACCCAGTACTTC. It specifies CASSLPSGDSQETQYF.

Within the sample, this clone is hyperexpanded. The rearrangement uses TRBV11-2 and TRBJ2-1, with a possible D match to TRBD1 (5 bases). The V end was cut by 0 bases, the J end by 7 bases, with 13 bases between. Germline CDR1 SGHAT, CDR2 FQNNGV. This CDR3 has 15 amino acids. The CDR3 is CASSLDVVGRNEQFF. The DNA of the CDR3 is TGTGCCAGCAGCTTAGATGTTGTGGGGCGTAATGAGCAGTTCTTC.

The chain couples TRBV29-1 to TRBJ1-1, with unresolved D. CDR3 length: 13 amino acids. The V end was cut by 0 bases, the J end by 10 bases, with 15 bases between. CDR1 is SQVTM and CDR2 is ANQGSEA in the germline V gene. The CDR3 DNA reads TGCAGCGTTGAAGATAGGGCTCCACTTTTAGCTTTCTTT. Protein sequence: CSVEDRAPLLAFF.

The CDR3 DNA reads TGTGCCAGCAGTTTATCGGAGGGCTACGAGCAGTACTTC. It translates to CASSLSEGYEQYF. The V and J genes are TRBV27 and TRBJ2-7, with a tentative D call TRBD2 (6 bases). The CDR3 is 13 amino acids. V lost 0 bases, J lost 3 bases, and 6 bases lay in between. Germline CDR1 reads MNHEY; CDR2 reads SMNVEV (reference sequence).

The chain employs TRBV7-8 and TRBJ1-1; D unclear. CDR1 is SGHVS and CDR2 is FQNEAQ in the germline V gene. The CDR3 is made up of 14 amino acids. V gave up 4 bases and J gave up 1 base, with 10 bases separating them. CDR3 loop: CASSYSPRNTEAFF. The DNA for the CDR3 is TGTGCCAGCAGCTACTCCCCACGGAACACTGAAGCTTTCTTT.

The rearrangement links TRBV29-1 to TRBJ1-2; D is possibly TRBD1 (5 bases). Germline V gene lookup returns CDR1 SQVTM and CDR2 ANQGSEA. The CDR3 has 13 residues. V dropped 3 bases and J dropped 5 bases, with 13 bases sitting between them. The CDR3 sequence is CSVDADRVYGYTF. As DNA, the CDR3 is TGCAGCGTTGACGCCGACAGAGTATATGGCTACACCTTC.

This clone showed up just a few times. The rearrangement joins TRBV11-1 to TRBJ1-6; TRBD1 might be the D (5 bases). The CDR3 runs 14 residues. The V and J ends lost 6 bases and 5 bases respectively, with 11 bases between them. Germline V gene data show CDR1 as SGHAT and CDR2 as FQDESV (reference sequence). The CDR3 loop is CASRPQGDNSPLHF. The DNA for the CDR3 is TGTGCCAGCAGGCCTCAGGGAGATAATTCACCCCTCCACTTT. Variable domain in full (rest from reference TRBV11-1 and TRBJ1-6): EAEVAQSPRYKITEKSQAVAFWCDPISGHATLYWYRQILGQGPELLVQFQDESVVDDSQLPKDRFSAERLKGVDSTLKIQPAELGDSAMYLCASRPQGDNSPLHFGNGTRLTVT.

The chain recombines TRBV5-6 with TRBJ2-4; TRBD1 matches at 7 bases. This CDR3 has 14 residues. V shed 5 bases and J 4 bases; nucleotides not matched to a gene: 6. The germline V gene has CDR1 SGHDT and CDR2 YYEEEE. CDR3 sequence: CASRDYRGKNIQYF. The CDR3 DNA is TGTGCCAGCAGGGATTACAGGGGTAAAAACATTCAGTACTTC.

In nucleotides, the CDR3 is TGCAGCGTTCACGGGACAGTGAACACTGAAGCTTTCTTT. It specifies CSVHGTVNTEAFF. V is TRBV29-1 and J is TRBJ1-1; 7 bases fit TRBD1. Germline CDR1 is SQVTM and CDR2 is ANQGSEA. This CDR3 is built from 13 residues. V lost 5 bases and J lost 0; bases outside the gene matches: 3.

This clone was seen a few times. The J gene is TRBJ2-1, the V gene TRBV6-4, with 11 nucleotides matching TRBD1. Germline assignment: CDR1 MRHNA and CDR2 SNTAGT. The junction had 0 bases not matched to a gene; V was cut back by 2 bases and J by 6 bases. The CDR3 contains 14 residues. The CDR3 DNA follows: TGTGCCAGCAGTGACGGGACAGGGGGCAATGAGCAGTTCTTC. Translated, it gives CASSDGTGGNEQFF.